This TCR beta chain is from a study of PD-L1 blockade in urothelial cancer. Time point given: pretreatment peripheral blood. The assay was immunoSEQ multiplex PCR, and TCRdb's table has in-frame clones only and misses some. The table records approximately 90,000 clones, 90% of them present only once. Trimming took 2 bases from V and 5 from J; bases not matched to a gene: 5. The CDR3 is made up of 15 amino acids. The germline gives CDR1 SGHDT, CDR2 YYEEEE. Sequencing used PBMCs, obtained around atezolizumab (anti-PD-L1) treatment. This TCR derives from a man in his sixties with urothelial cancer. This sequence joins TRBV5-6 and TRBJ2-7; 12 nucleotides agree with TRBD2. The CDR3 region is CASSFGLAGGDEQYF. The DNA for the CDR3 is TGTGCCAGCAGCTTTGGCCTAGCGGGGGGGGACGAGCAGTACTTC.